This T cell receptor (beta chain) emerged from a study of CD8 T cells in ankylosing spondylitis. Germline loops: CDR1 SGHRS, CDR2 YFSETQ. CDR3 size: 13 residues. The V gene end was trimmed by 6 bases and the J gene end by 3 bases; junction bases not matched to a gene: 5. Preparation of TCR beta libraries was done by quantitative 5'-RACE with molecular barcodes. One entry per CDR3 protein, called by TCRdb with MiXCR from the 5' RACE reads. The profile shows around 490,000 distinct CDR3 sequences, 5.3% of them singletons. Study findings and constraints: In peripheral blood, disease-linked CD8+ clones occurred at relatively low frequencies. As reported, disease-linked clones showed significant enrichment in matched ankylosing spondylitis synovial fluid. Seemingly characteristic of ankylosing spondylitis blood was a TCR beta motif consisting of eight highly homologous variants. Earlier authors reported some of these motif variants in reactive arthritis synovial fluid and blood.

This clonotype was seen at least ten times. The antigen remains unidentified. The source material was blood, either unsorted or a sorted T cell fraction (not recorded which). The clonotype was recovered from a male donor with ankylosing spondylitis. The V gene is TRBV5-1, the J gene TRBJ1-2, with 7 bases aligning to TRBD1. The CDR3 region has the DNA TGCGCCAGCAACCCCCAGGGGGACTATGGCTACACCTTC. Translated: CASNPQGDYGYTF.